Shown below are 12 T cell receptor beta chains from a single sample sequenced in a study of T cell changes during pregnancy in multiple sclerosis. Method: immunoSEQ multiplex PCR; TCRdb's copy keeps in-frame clones and lacks some. The sample holds fewer than 85,000 clones; about nine tenths are singletons and the top ten take less than 2%. This sample comprised peripheral blood, obtained in the second trimester of pregnancy. The receptors originated from a female donor with multiple sclerosis, enrolled in a pregnancy study.

V gene TRBV28 combines with J gene TRBJ1-1; tentatively, D is TRBD1 (5 bases). The CDR3 is made up of 14 amino acids. In germline, CDR1 is MDHEN, CDR2 SYDVKM. Between the trimmed V and J ends, which lost 4 bases and 1 base, there was a span of 10 bases. The CDR3, as DNA: TGTGCCAGCAGTTCCGACAGAAAGAACACTGAAGCTTTCTTT. Its protein is CASSSDRKNTEAFF. The entire variable domain, with the rest obtained from reference TRBV28 and TRBJ1-1, is as follows: DVKVTQSSRYLVKRTGEKVFLECVQDMDHENMFWYRQDPGLGLRLIYFSYDVKMKEKGDIPEGYSVSREKKERFSLILESASTNQTSMYLCASSSDRKNTEAFFGQGTRLTVV.

This clone was observed once. The chain recombines TRBV18 with TRBJ2-1, with 8 bases lining up with TRBD1. With 3 bases clipped from V and 0 bases from J, the junction kept 1 base outside the gene matches. This CDR3 spans 15 amino acids. Germline V gene lookup returns CDR1 KGHSH and CDR2 LQKENI. CDR3 amino acids: CASSPGQVSYNEQFF. Here the CDR3 DNA reads TGTGCCAGCTCACCGGGACAGGTCTCCTACAATGAGCAGTTCTTC.

The chain combines TRBV2 with TRBJ2-1, with TRBD2 matching 9 bases. The CDR3 is 15 amino acids. Germline V CDR1 and CDR2: SNHLY, FYNNEI. V shed 5 bases and J 0 bases; nucleotides not matched to a gene: 2. The CDR3, as DNA: TGTGCCAGCAGTCGGACTAGCGCCTCCTACAATGAGCAGTTCTTC. Its protein product is CASSRTSASYNEQFF. The full variable domain, completed using reference TRBV2 and TRBJ2-1, is EPEVTQTPSHQVTQMGQEVILRCVPISNHLYFYWYRQILGQKVEFLVSFYNNEISEKSEIFDDQFSVERPDGSNFTLKIRSTKLEDSAMYFCASSRTSASYNEQFFGPGTRLTVL.

The chain joins TRBV5-8 to TRBJ2-1; 13 bases align to TRBD2. Germline values: CDR1 SGHTS, CDR2 YDEGEE. With 4 bases clipped from V and 4 bases from J, the junction kept 5 bases outside the gene matches. The CDR3 is made up of 16 amino acids. For the CDR3, the DNA is TGTGCCAGCAGCCAACTAGCGGGGGGGGTTTACAATGAGCAGTTCTTC. Translating gives CASSQLAGGVYNEQFF.

The chain recombines TRBV2 with TRBJ2-2; TRBD1 is a possible D gene (6 bases). The CDR3 extends over 17 amino acids. V lost 6 bases and J lost 0, with 17 bases in between. Germline V gives CDR1 SNHLY, CDR2 FYNNEI. The CDR3 DNA is TGTGCCAGCAGCCCAACTTTACAGGGCACGAACACCGGGGAGCTGTTTTTT. This sequence encodes CASSPTLQGTNTGELFF.

This clone was seen a single time. CDR3 in amino acids: CASSVLSDTQYF. The CDR3 DNA reads TGTGCCAGCAGTGTCTTGTCAGATACGCAGTATTTT. The gene calls are TRBV2 and TRBJ2-3; no definite D call. The V end was cut by 4 bases, the J end by 4 bases, with 6 bases between. The germline V gene has CDR1 SNHLY and CDR2 FYNNEI. The CDR3 runs 12 residues. The complete variable domain, with remaining parts taken from reference TRBV2 and TRBJ2-3, reads EPEVTQTPSHQVTQMGQEVILRCVPISNHLYFYWYRQILGQKVEFLVSFYNNEISEKSEIFDDQFSVERPDGSNFTLKIRSTKLEDSAMYFCASSVLSDTQYFGPGTRLTVL.

The V call is TRBV5-1, the J call TRBJ2-3; TRBD2 matches at 14 bases. The V segment lost 2 bases and the J segment 3 bases; nucleotides outside the gene matches: 5. Germline V CDR1 and CDR2: SGHRS, YFSETQ. The CDR3 totals 17 residues. The CDR3 protein is CASSFLGLAGATDTQYF. The CDR3 DNA sequence: TGCGCCAGCAGCTTCCTGGGACTAGCGGGAGCGACAGATACGCAGTATTTT.

The chain combines TRBV10-1 with TRBJ1-3; tentatively, D is TRBD1 (6 bases). From germline, CDR1 is WNHNN and CDR2 SYGVQD (reference sequence). The CDR3 has 19 amino acids. Trimming removed 2 bases from V and 0 bases from J, with 20 bases in between. CDR3 coding DNA: TGCGCCAGCAGTGAGACGGGACACCTGACCCCAAGCTCTGGAAACACCATATATTTT. Translating it yields CASSETGHLTPSSGNTIYF.

The chain couples TRBV9 to TRBJ1-3; D is undetermined. V was trimmed by 3 bases and J by 4 bases, leaving 14 bases between them. CDR1 and CDR2 from the germline V gene are SGDLS and YYNGEE. This CDR3 region has 15 residues. CDR3 loop: CASSATEGSGNTIYF. CDR3 DNA: TGTGCCAGCAGCGCCACAGAGGGCTCGGGAAACACCATATATTTT.

V gene TRBV28 combines with J gene TRBJ1-1; TRBD1 matches 8 bases. CDR3 size: 15 residues. CDR1 and CDR2 (germline): MDHEN, SYDVKM. The J segment lost 4 bases and the V segment lost 7 bases, leaving 11 bases of the junction unmatched. The CDR3: CASIWGAGGFTEAFF. CDR3 coding DNA: TGTGCCAGCATTTGGGGAGCAGGGGGCTTCACTGAAGCTTTCTTT. The complete variable domain, with remaining parts taken from reference TRBV28 and TRBJ1-1, reads DVKVTQSSRYLVKRTGEKVFLECVQDMDHENMFWYRQDPGLGLRLIYFSYDVKMKEKGDIPEGYSVSREKKERFSLILESASTNQTSMYLCASIWGAGGFTEAFFGQGTRLTVV.

V gene TRBV18 combines with J gene TRBJ1-2, with TRBD1 as a possible D gene (5 bases). The V gene's germline CDR1 is KGHSH and CDR2 LQKENI. V lost 2 bases to trimming and J lost 1 base, with 8 bases between them. The CDR3 consists of 14 residues. This CDR3 is CASSPTGGNYGYTF. CDR3 DNA: TGTGCCAGCTCACCAACCGGGGGTAACTATGGCTACACCTTC.

V usage is TRBV19 and J usage is TRBJ2-3; 11 bases fit TRBD1. Per germline, CDR1 LNHDA and CDR2 SQIVND (reference sequence). Losses at the gene ends were 4 bases for V and 4 bases for J; bases not matched to a gene: 4. This CDR3 region has 15 residues. CDR3 amino acids: CASSKGTGGADTQYF. In DNA form, the CDR3 reads TGTGCCAGTAGTAAAGGGACAGGGGGTGCAGATACGCAGTATTTT.